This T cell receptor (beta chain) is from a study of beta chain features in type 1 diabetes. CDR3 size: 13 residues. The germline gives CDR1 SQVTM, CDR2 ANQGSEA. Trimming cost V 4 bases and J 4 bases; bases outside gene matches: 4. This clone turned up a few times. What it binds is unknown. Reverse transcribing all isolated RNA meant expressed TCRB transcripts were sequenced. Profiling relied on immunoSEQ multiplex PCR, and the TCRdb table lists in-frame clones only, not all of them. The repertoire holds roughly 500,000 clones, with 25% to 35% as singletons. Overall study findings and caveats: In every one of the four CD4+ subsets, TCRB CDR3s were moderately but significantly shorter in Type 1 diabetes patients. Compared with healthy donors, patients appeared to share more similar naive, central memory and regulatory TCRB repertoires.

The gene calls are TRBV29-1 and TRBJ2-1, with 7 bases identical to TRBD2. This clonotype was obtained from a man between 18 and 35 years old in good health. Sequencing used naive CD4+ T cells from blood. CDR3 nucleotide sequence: TGCAGCGTTGCCCGGGGAGGGTACAATGAGCAGTTCTTC. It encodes CSVARGGYNEQFF.